This T cell receptor beta chain was recovered during a study of tumor and adjacent non-tumor tissue in lung cancer. Study context: Histology: about a dozen adenocarcinoma, a couple of squamous cell carcinoma, 1 small cell lung cancer. On average, productive TCRbeta reads reached about 4.2 million per sample.

Trimming left V 2 bases short and J 4 bases short, with 25 bases between. The CDR3 extends over 19 amino acids. The germline gives CDR1 LGHNA, CDR2 YNFKEQ. The study, taken as a whole, reports: Top 100 clones took a larger repertoire share in normal lung.

Three rounds of nested PCR, following a modified ARM-PCR protocol, produced the TCRbeta library. TCRdb ran MiXCR on the multiplex PCR reads and lists one entry per CDR3 protein. The repertoire holds more than 55,000 distinct CDR3 sequences, about 63% seen once, with 25% to 35% in the top ten. RNA was extracted from bulk tissue without any cell sorting. The normal lung tissue was taken more than 3 cm from the tumor edge. Between August and November 2014, newly diagnosed, chemotherapy-naive lung cancer patients underwent thoracic surgery in China. Concerning this clonotype: Its target is unknown. This sequence may be a read error, since a much larger clone differs from it by one base.

Sample: distant non-tumor lung tissue. The V and J genes are TRBV4-2 and TRBJ2-3; D is ambiguous. The receptor was derived from a man between 65 and 85 years old with non-small cell lung cancer. The CDR3: CASSQYVILEQLIADTQYF. The CDR3 nucleotides are TGTGCCAGCAGCCAATATGTTATATTGGAACAGCTCATCGCAGATACGCAGTATTTT.